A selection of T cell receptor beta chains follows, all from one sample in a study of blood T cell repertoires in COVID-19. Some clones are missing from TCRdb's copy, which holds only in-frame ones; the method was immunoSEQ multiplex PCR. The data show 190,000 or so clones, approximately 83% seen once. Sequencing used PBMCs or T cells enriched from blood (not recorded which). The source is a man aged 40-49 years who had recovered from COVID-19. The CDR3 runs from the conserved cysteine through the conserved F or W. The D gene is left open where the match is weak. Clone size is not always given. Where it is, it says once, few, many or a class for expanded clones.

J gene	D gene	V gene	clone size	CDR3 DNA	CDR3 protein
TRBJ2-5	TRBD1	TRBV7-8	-	TGTGCCAGCAGCCTCCGGGACAGGGGGTTGGAGACCCAGTACTTC	CASSLRDRGLETQYF
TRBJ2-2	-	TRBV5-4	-	TGTGCCAGCAGCTTTGACCCCGGGGGGAACACCGGGGAGCTGTTTTTT	CASSFDPGGNTGELFF
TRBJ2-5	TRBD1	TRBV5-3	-	TGTGCCAGAAGCTTGGTCGAGGCCCCGGGACAGTTGGAAGAGACCCAGTACTTC	CARSLVEAPGQLEETQYF
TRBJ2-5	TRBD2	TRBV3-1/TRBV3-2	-	TGTGCCAGCAGCCAAGATTGGAGCGGGGAAGAGACCCAGTACTTC	CASSQDWSGEETQYF
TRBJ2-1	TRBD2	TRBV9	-	TGTGCCAGCAGCGTAGCAGGGATGGGACTAGCGGGGGGTAATGAGCAGTTCTTC	CASSVAGMGLAGGNEQFF
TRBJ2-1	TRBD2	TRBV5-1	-	TGCGCCAGCCACTCTAGCGGGGTCCCCTACAATGAGCAGTTCTTC	CASHSSGVPYNEQFF
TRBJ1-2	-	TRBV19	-	TGTGCCAGTAGAGGGGGAGCTAACTATGGCTACACCTTC	CASRGGANYGYTF
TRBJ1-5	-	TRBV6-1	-	TGTGCCAGCAGTGAAGTGTTATATTATCAGCCCCAGCATTTT	CASSEVLYYQPQHF
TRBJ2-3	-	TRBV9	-	TGTGCCAGCAGCGTAGCGCCTAGTTCGGCAGATACGCAGTATTTT	CASSVAPSSADTQYF
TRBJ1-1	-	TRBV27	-	TGTGCCAGCACCCCCGCGGGGGCCGGGGTTGTGGGTAGAGCTTTCTTT	CASTPAGAGVVGRAFF
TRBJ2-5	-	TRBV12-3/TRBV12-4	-	TGTGCCAGCAGCACTAGCGAGACCCAGTACTTC	CASSTSETQYF
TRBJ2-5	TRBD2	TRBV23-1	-	TGCGCCAGCAGTCATTCAATCCGGGGGGAAGAGACCCAGTACTTC	CASSHSIRGEETQYF
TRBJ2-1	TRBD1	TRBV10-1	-	TGCGCCAGCAGCCGACGGCGACAGGGATTTTCCTACAATGAGCAGTTCTTC	CASSRRRQGFSYNEQFF
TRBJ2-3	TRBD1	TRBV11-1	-	TGTGCCAGCAGCTTCCAGGGGGCGCAAGATACGCAGTATTTT	CASSFQGAQDTQYF
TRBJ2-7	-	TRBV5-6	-	TGTGCCAGCAGCTTAAGTCCGAGCGACGAGCAGTACTTC	CASSLSPSDEQYF
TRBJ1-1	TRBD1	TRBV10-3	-	TGTGCCATCAGTGAAGTGAGAGGGACAGGTATGAACACTGAAGCTTTCTTT	CAISEVRGTGMNTEAFF
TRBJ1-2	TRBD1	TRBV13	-	TGTGCCAGCAGCCCCGACAGGGTAGGCGGCTACACCTTC	CASSPDRVGGYTF
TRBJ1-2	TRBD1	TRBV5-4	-	TGTGCCAGCAGCTTGGCCGGGACAGGAGTCCCCTATGGCTACACCTTC	CASSLAGTGVPYGYTF
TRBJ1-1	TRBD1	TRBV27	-	TGTGCCAGCAGTTACTTGTACGGACAGGGTCGGGGCACTGAAGCTTTCTTT	CASSYLYGQGRGTEAFF
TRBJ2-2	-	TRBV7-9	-	TGTGCCAGCAGCTTTCTTCAGGGGAGGAACACCGGGGAGCTGTTTTTT	CASSFLQGRNTGELFF
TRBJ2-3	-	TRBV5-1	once	TGCGCCAGCCGAACTACTCTAGGCACAGATACGCAGTATTTT	CASRTTLGTDTQYF
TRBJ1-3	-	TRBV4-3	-	TGCGCCAGCAGCCAAGATCCGTTGGCTAGCTCTGGAAACACCATATATTTT	CASSQDPLASSGNTIYF
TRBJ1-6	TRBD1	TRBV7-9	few	TGTGCCAGCAGCCGGACCTCAGGGGGGAATTCACCCCTCCACTTT	CASSRTSGGNSPLHF
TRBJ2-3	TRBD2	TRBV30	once	TGTGCCTGGAGTGAAGCGGGGGAGCAGTATTTT	CAWSEAGEQYF
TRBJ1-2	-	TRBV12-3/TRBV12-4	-	TGTGCCAGCAGTCTCGACAGCTTGTATGGCTACACCTTC	CASSLDSLYGYTF
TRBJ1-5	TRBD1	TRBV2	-	TGTGCCAGCCGTAGACAGGGGAAGGATCAGCCCCAGCATTTT	CASRRQGKDQPQHF
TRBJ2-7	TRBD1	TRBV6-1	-	TGTGCCAGCAGTGATACCGGGACAGTAAGCTACGAGCAGTACTTC	CASSDTGTVSYEQYF
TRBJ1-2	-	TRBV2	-	TGTGCCAGCAGTGAAGCGCTACACTATGGCTACACCTTC	CASSEALHYGYTF
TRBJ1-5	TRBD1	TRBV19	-	TGTGCCAGTAGTATGAGACAGGGGGAAGGTAGCAATCAGCCCCAGCATTTT	CASSMRQGEGSNQPQHF
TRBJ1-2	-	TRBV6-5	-	TGTGCCAGCAGACTAATGACGGGGGGCTACACCTTC	CASRLMTGGYTF
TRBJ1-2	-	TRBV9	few	TGTGCCAGCAGCGTAGCCCAGTCGGAAAGCGGCTATGGCTACACCTTC	CASSVAQSESGYGYTF
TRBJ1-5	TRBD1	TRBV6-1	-	TGTGCCAGCAGTGAAACAGGGGGCAGTCAGCCCCAGCATTTT	CASSETGGSQPQHF
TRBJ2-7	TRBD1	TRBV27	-	TGTGCCAGCAGTGCGGGACAGGGGGGAGGATACGAGCAGTACTTC	CASSAGQGGGYEQYF
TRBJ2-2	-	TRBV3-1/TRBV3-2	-	TGTGCCAGCAGCCAAGATGCTGGTAGCGCCGGGACCGGGGAGCTGTTTTTT	CASSQDAGSAGTGELFF
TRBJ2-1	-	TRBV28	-	TGTGCCAGCAGTCCTGCCGGTCCGCTAGCCGAGTACAATGAGCAGTTCTTC	CASSPAGPLAEYNEQFF
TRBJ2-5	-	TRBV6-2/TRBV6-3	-	TGTGCCAGCAGTTACACACTCGGGACTTTTACGCCCCGGGAGACCCAGTACTTC	CASSYTLGTFTPRETQYF
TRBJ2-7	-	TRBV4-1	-	TGCGCCAGCAGCCCCGAGAACCGCGGTACGAAGTACTTC	CASSPENRGTKYF
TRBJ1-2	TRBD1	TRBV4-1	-	TGCGCCAGCAGCCAGCAGGACAGGGGATCCGGCTACACCTTC	CASSQQDRGSGYTF
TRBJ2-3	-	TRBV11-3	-	TGTGCCAGCAGCACCTCGAACGGAGATACGCAGTATTTT	CASSTSNGDTQYF
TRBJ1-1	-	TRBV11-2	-	TGTGCCAGCAGCTCCCCGTGGACAGCAACCACTGAAGCTTTCTTT	CASSSPWTATTEAFF
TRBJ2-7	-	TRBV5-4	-	TGTGCCAGCAGCTTGGGACAGGCGAGCTCCTACGAGCAGTACTTC	CASSLGQASSYEQYF
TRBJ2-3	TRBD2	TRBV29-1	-	TGCAGCGTTCTGTCTAGCGGGGGGCCAGATACGCAGTATTTT	CSVLSSGGPDTQYF
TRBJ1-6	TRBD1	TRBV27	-	TGTGCCAGCAGCCCCGGGACAGGAATTAATTCACCCCTCCACTTT	CASSPGTGINSPLHF
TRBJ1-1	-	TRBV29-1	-	TGCAGCGTTGGGCAGGGTAACACTGAAGCTTTCTTT	CSVGQGNTEAFF
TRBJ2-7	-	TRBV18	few	TGTGCCAGCTCACCACCGGCAGGATACGAGCAGTACTTC	CASSPPAGYEQYF
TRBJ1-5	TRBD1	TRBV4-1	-	TGCGCCAGCAGCCAAGGGGGAACAGGGGCGGATTATCAGCCCCAGCATTTT	CASSQGGTGADYQPQHF
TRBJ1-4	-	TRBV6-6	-	TGTGCCAGCAGTTACTTCGCGAAAGAAAAACTGTTTTTT	CASSYFAKEKLFF
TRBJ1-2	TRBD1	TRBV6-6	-	TGTGCCAGCAGTCCATTTTATGGAGGACAGGGGCGTTTGAGTTATGGCTACACCTTC	CASSPFYGGQGRLSYGYTF
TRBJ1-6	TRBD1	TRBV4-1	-	TGCGCCAGCAGCGGCCCAGGGGGTCTAAGCAATTCACCCCTCCACTTT	CASSGPGGLSNSPLHF
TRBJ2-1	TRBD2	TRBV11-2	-	TGTGCCAGCAGCCCGATAGCGGGAGCGAATGAGCAGTTCTTC	CASSPIAGANEQFF
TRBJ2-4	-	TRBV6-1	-	TGTGCCAGCAGTGAAACCTTCGGGGGACCAGCCAAAAACATTCAGTACTTC	CASSETFGGPAKNIQYF
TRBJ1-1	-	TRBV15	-	TGTGCCACCAGCAGAGGGGCAGAGTACACTGAAGCTTTCTTT	CATSRGAEYTEAFF
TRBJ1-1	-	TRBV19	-	TGTGCCAGTGGGGTTGAGGGCGGCACTGAAGCTTTCTTT	CASGVEGGTEAFF
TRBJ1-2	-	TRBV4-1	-	TGCGCCAGCAGCCGTACCGGGGGGCCTGGCTACACCTTC	CASSRTGGPGYTF
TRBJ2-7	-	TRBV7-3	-	TGTGCCAGCAGCTTAACAGGGGGGGCTTCCTCCTACGAGCAGTACTTC	CASSLTGGASSYEQYF